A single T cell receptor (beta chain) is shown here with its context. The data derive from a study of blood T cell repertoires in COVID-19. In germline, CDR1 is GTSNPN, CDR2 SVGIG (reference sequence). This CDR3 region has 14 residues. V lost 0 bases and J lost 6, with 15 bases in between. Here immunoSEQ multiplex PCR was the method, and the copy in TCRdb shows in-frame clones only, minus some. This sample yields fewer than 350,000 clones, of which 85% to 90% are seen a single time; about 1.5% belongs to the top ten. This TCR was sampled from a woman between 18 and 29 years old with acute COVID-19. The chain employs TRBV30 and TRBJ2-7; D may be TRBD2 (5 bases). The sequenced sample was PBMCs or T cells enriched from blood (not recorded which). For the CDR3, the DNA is TGTGCCTGGAGTGTACGGGAATTCCATGCCGAGCAGTACTTC. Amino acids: CAWSVREFHAEQYF.